The next 20 T cell receptor beta chains were all read from a single sample in a study of blood T cells in healthy people across ages. Primers used in a second PCR of roughly 7 to 12 cycles were a sample-barcoded 5' primer and a J-beta primer mix. TCRdb reanalysed the 5' RACE reads using MiXCR and keeps one entry per CDR3 protein. This repertoire shows 850,000 or so distinct CDR3 sequences, around 28% found once; its top ten account for roughly 17%. The sample was blood. These receptors were obtained from a woman aged 80 or over in good health.

The chain has TRBV2 and TRBJ1-5; no clear D. The CDR3 has 15 amino acids. CDR1 SNHLY and CDR2 FYNNEI come from the germline V gene. The V end was cut by 5 bases, the J end by 6 bases, with 17 bases between. The CDR3 DNA follows: TGTGCCAGCAGTACCGGCCAGAAAGGTGGTCAGCCCCAGCATTTT. Amino acids: CASSTGQKGGQPQHF.

V and J are TRBV3-1 and TRBJ1-2; the D is unclear. The CDR3 contains 13 residues. V gave up 8 bases and J gave up 6 bases, with 16 bases separating them. The germline V gene has CDR1 LGHDT and CDR2 YNNKEL (reference sequence). In DNA form, the CDR3 reads TGTGCCAGCGGCGAGGAGGGCTTGGATGGCTACACCTTC. It codes for CASGEEGLDGYTF.

In this sample, this clonotype turned up many times. The V call is TRBV6-2 or TRBV6-3, the J call TRBJ2-5, with TRBD2 matching 13 bases. This CDR3 comprises 18 residues. Germline V gene data show CDR1 as MNHEY and CDR2 as SVGEGT. J lost 1 base, V lost 6 bases, and 11 bases had no gene match. The DNA of the CDR3 is TGTGCCAGCAGCCCCTCCCCCCGACTAGCGGGGGGCCAAGAGACCCAGTACTTC. Translation gives CASSPSPRLAGGQETQYF.

The chain uses TRBV20-1 and TRBJ1-5; possibly TRBD1 for D (6 bases). CDR1 and CDR2 from the germline V gene are DFQATT and SNEGSKA (reference sequence). CDR3 length: 15 amino acids. Trimming removed 1 base at V and 5 bases at J, with 15 bases between. The DNA of the CDR3 is TGCAGTGCTAGAGCCGGGGGGCGCGGTGATCAGCCCCAGCATTTT. It is translated as CSARAGGRGDQPQHF.

CDR3 sequence: CASSLYEGVGTDTQYF. CDR3 nucleotides: TGTGCCAGCAGCTTATATGAGGGGGTCGGCACAGATACGCAGTATTTT. The V gene is TRBV14, the J gene TRBJ2-3; D is perhaps TRBD1 (6 bases). The V gene lost 5 bases and the J gene lost 1 base, with 16 bases spanning the gap. The CDR3 has 16 amino acids. CDR1 SGHDN and CDR2 FVKESK come from the germline V gene.

This clonotype was counted a few times. The chain employs TRBV2 and TRBJ1-2; 9 positions match TRBD1. V gave up 6 bases and J gave up 8 bases; unmatched junction bases: 10. The CDR3 has 14 residues. Germline V gene lookup returns CDR1 SNHLY and CDR2 FYNNEI. CDR3 nucleotides: TGTGCCAGCAGGGGTAGGACAGGGGAATTGGGCTACACCTTC. Its protein product is CASRGRTGELGYTF.

Notes on this clonotype: Germline and junction disagree at one end, which may indicate a read error. The rearrangement links TRBV5-1 to TRBJ2-1; the D is unclear. Germline CDR1 is SGHRS and CDR2 is YFSETQ. The CDR3 contains 12 residues. CDR3 amino acids: CANSLERVKQFF. CDR3 sequence (DNA): TGCGCCAACAGCTTGGAAAGGGTAAAGCAGTTCTTC.

Regarding this clonotype: An end of the junction differs from the germline gene, which may be a read error. This chain connects TRBV12-3 or TRBV12-4 to TRBJ2-3; possible D gene TRBD2, 5 bases. The CDR3 totals 14 residues. CDR3 nucleotide sequence: TGTGCCAGCAGTTTCGGACTCGTCCCAGATGCGCAGTATTTT. This translates into CASSFGLVPDAQYF.

Ten or more counts support this clonotype. The rearrangement links TRBV7-9 to TRBJ2-3; D call uncertain. This CDR3 is built from 15 residues. Trimming removed 1 base at V and 0 bases at J, with 8 bases between. Looked up from germline, CDR1 is SEHNR and CDR2 is FQNEAQ (reference sequence). The CDR3 spells CASSLGHSSTDTQYF. CDR3 bases: TGTGCCAGCAGCTTAGGTCACAGTAGCACAGATACGCAGTATTTT.

The rearrangement uses TRBV2 and TRBJ1-1; D is undetermined. Trimming stripped 6 bases from V and 6 bases from J, with 11 bases between. Per the germline V gene, CDR1 is SNHLY and CDR2 is FYNNEI. There are 12 residues in the CDR3. CDR3 coding DNA: TGTGCCAGCAGCTTAGTAAGGGCTGAAGCTTTCTTT. Encoded protein: CASSLVRAEAFF.

In this sample, this clonotype turned up many times. The chain joins TRBV7-2 to TRBJ2-3; possibly TRBD2 for D (7 bases). There are 14 residues in the CDR3. Germline V lookup: CDR1 SGHTA, CDR2 FQGNSA. V shed 5 bases and J shed 10 bases, with 19 bases lying between them. The CDR3 DNA reads TGTGCCAGCAGCATCCCCCACGGGGGGCATGCGCAGTATTTT. It yields the protein CASSIPHGGHAQYF.

This clonotype was seen ten or more times. The J gene is TRBJ2-1, the V gene TRBV11-2; D possibly corresponds to TRBD2 (5 bases). This CDR3 contains 19 residues. V lost 0 bases and J lost 0, with 18 bases in between. From germline, CDR1 is SGHAT and CDR2 FQNNGV. CDR3 loop: CASSLDWFAGVGSYNEQFF. CDR3 nucleotides: TGTGCCAGCAGCTTAGATTGGTTTGCGGGTGTTGGCTCCTACAATGAGCAGTTCTTC.

This clonotype was seen more than once but under ten times. A read error is possible here, since a much larger clone lies one base away. The chain is built from TRBV7-2 and TRBJ2-5; 9 bases line up with TRBD1. The germline CDR1 and CDR2 sequences are SGHTA and FQGNSA. There are 15 residues in the CDR3. V was clipped by 4 bases and J by 11 bases; unmatched bases: 14. For the CDR3, the DNA is TGTGCCAGCAGCTCCGGGACAGGGTTCTCAAATGAGCAGTACTTC. Translation gives CASSSGTGFSNEQYF.

The J gene is TRBJ1-1, the V gene TRBV5-6; D might be TRBD1 (6 bases). This CDR3 region has 15 residues. The V end was cut by 0 bases, the J end by 4 bases, with 13 bases between. The germline CDR1 and CDR2 sequences are SGHDT and YYEEEE. Written as DNA, the CDR3 is TGTGCCAGCAGCTTGGCGGGTACAGGGCCCACTGAAGCTTTCTTT. It encodes CASSLAGTGPTEAFF.

The chain carries TRBV28 and TRBJ2-7; D unresolved. Germline CDR1 and CDR2: MDHEN and SYDVKM. The CDR3 has 13 residues. Trimming took off 5 bases at V and 3 bases at J, with 11 bases between the two ends. The CDR3 nucleotides are TGTGCCAGCAGTGTGGCCGGCCACTACGAGCAGTACTTC. Its protein is CASSVAGHYEQYF. Drawing the rest from reference TRBV28 and TRBJ2-7, the complete variable domain is DVKVTQSSRYLVKRTGEKVFLECVQDMDHENMFWYRQDPGLGLRLIYFSYDVKMKEKGDIPEGYSVSREKKERFSLILESASTNQTSMYLCASSVAGHYEQYFGPGTRLTVT.

V usage is TRBV7-3 and J usage is TRBJ2-3; possible D gene TRBD2, 5 bases. Between the trimmed V and J ends, which lost 6 bases and 4 bases, there was a span of 26 bases. The V gene's germline CDR1 is SGHTA and CDR2 FQGTGA. The CDR3 is made up of 18 amino acids. CDR3 protein: CASSPGWEVGEVADTQYF. The CDR3 nucleotides are TGTGCCAGCAGTCCCGGATGGGAAGTGGGAGAGGTCGCAGATACGCAGTATTTT.

The rearrangement uses TRBV18 and TRBJ1-5, with D unclear. The CDR3 contains 14 residues. Per the germline V gene, CDR1 is KGHSH and CDR2 is LQKENI. Trimming took 3 bases from V and 4 from J, leaving 10 bases between them. CDR3 residues: CASSPSRENQPQHF. For the CDR3, the DNA is TGTGCCAGCTCACCGTCCCGGGAGAATCAGCCCCAGCATTTT.

As concerns this clonotype: Given a much more abundant clone one base away, this may be a read error. This sequence joins TRBV10-3 and TRBJ1-1, with D possibly TRBD1 on 5 matching bases. Trimming shortened V by 6 bases and J by 1 base, and 9 bases separated the two germline ends. Germline V gives CDR1 ENHRY, CDR2 SYGVKD. This CDR3 is built from 13 residues. This CDR3 reads CAIRPGQNTEAFF. The DNA for the CDR3 is TGTGCCATCAGGCCAGGGCAGAACACTGAAGCTTTCTTT.

This clonotype was observed at least ten times. This rearrangement joins TRBV24-1 to TRBJ2-1; D remains unclear. The V gene's germline CDR1 is KGHDR and CDR2 SFDVKD. The CDR3 is made up of 13 amino acids. Trimming cost V 2 bases and J 6 bases, with 7 bases left between them. The CDR3 reads CATSDSVVNEQFF. The CDR3 nucleotides read TGTGCCACCAGTGATTCGGTGGTCAATGAGCAGTTCTTC.

The CDR3 region has the DNA TGTGCCAGCAACGGCTTTGACAGGGGAGAGTCACCCCTCCACTTT. Encoded protein: CASNGFDRGESPLHF. The chain is built from TRBV2 and TRBJ1-6, with 8 nucleotides matching TRBD1. CDR1 and CDR2 from the germline V gene are SNHLY and FYNNEI. Trimming took 7 bases from V and 10 from J; bases not matched to a gene: 12. The CDR3 sequence is 15 residues long.